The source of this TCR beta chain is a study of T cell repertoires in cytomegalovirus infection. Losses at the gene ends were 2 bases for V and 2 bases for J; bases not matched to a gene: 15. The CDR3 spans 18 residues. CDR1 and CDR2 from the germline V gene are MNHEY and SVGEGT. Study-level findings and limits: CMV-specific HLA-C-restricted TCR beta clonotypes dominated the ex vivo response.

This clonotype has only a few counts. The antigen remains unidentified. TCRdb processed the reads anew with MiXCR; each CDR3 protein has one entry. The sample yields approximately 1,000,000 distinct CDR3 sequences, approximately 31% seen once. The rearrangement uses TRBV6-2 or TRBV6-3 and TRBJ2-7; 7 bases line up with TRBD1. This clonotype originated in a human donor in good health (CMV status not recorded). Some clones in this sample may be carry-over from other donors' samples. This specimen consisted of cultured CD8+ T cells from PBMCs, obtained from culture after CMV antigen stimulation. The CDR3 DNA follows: TGTGCCAGCAGTTACACACATCTTACAGGGGTTTTCCCCTACGAGCAGTACGTC. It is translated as CASSYTHLTGVFPYEQYV.